Below, 18 T cell receptor beta chains from the same sample are listed, as sequenced in a study of blood T cell repertoires in COVID-19. The repertoire was sequenced with immunoSEQ multiplex PCR; TCRdb's copy has only in-frame clones and lacks some. This sample has 200,000 to 300,000 clones, with around 92% found just once. The sequencing sample was made of peripheral blood. Every receptor here comes from a person aged 18-29 years with COVID-19, enrolled during active disease.

The chain uses TRBV29-1 and TRBJ2-2, with TRBD1 matching over 8 bases. The V gene end was trimmed by 7 bases and the J gene end by 5 bases; junction bases not matched to a gene: 3. CDR1 and CDR2 from the germline V gene are SQVTM and ANQGSEA. The CDR3 spans 12 residues. As DNA, the CDR3 is TGCAGCGGAAGACAGGGGACCGGGGAGCTGTTTTTT. Translating it yields CSGRQGTGELFF.

This chain connects TRBV9 to TRBJ2-3; TRBD2 agrees at 7 bases. The V gene's germline CDR1 is SGDLS and CDR2 YYNGEE. The CDR3 has 16 amino acids. Unmatched junction bases numbered 4, after V lost 0 bases and J lost 0 bases. The CDR3 reads CASSVGGGRSTDTQYF. As DNA, the CDR3 is TGTGCCAGCAGCGTAGGGGGCGGGAGAAGCACAGATACGCAGTATTTT. Using reference TRBV9 and TRBJ2-3 for the parts outside the CDR3, the full variable domain is DSGVTQTPKHLITATGQRVTLRCSPRSGDLSVYWYQQSLDQGLQFLIQYYNGEERAKGNILERFSAQQFPDLHSELNLSSLELGDSALYFCASSVGGGRSTDTQYFGPGTRLTVL.

The J gene is TRBJ1-5, the V gene TRBV2; perhaps TRBD1 as D (5 bases). Trimming pared 4 bases from V and 4 bases from J, leaving 11 bases between. Germline-derived CDR1 and CDR2 are SNHLY and FYNNEI. CDR3 length: 14 amino acids. The CDR3 protein is CASSAGIGNQPQHF. The CDR3 coding sequence is TGTGCCAGCAGTGCAGGGATTGGGAATCAGCCCCAGCATTTT. The variable domain in full, completed from reference TRBV2 and TRBJ1-5, reads EPEVTQTPSHQVTQMGQEVILRCVPISNHLYFYWYRQILGQKVEFLVSFYNNEISEKSEIFDDQFSVERPDGSNFTLKIRSTKLEDSAMYFCASSAGIGNQPQHFGDGTRLSIL.

The V and J genes are TRBV19 and TRBJ1-2; 7 nucleotides align to TRBD1. The germline V gene encodes CDR1 LNHDA and CDR2 SQIVND (reference sequence). The CDR3 is 14 amino acids. J gave up 0 bases and V 6 bases, and 4 bases lay outside the gene matches. The CDR3 DNA is TGTGCCAGTAGACGGGACAGAGCTAACTATGGCTACACCTTC. Protein: CASRRDRANYGYTF. The variable domain in full, completed from reference TRBV19 and TRBJ1-2, reads DGGITQSPKYLFRKEGQNVTLSCEQNLNHDAMYWYRQDPGQGLRLIYYSQIVNDFQKGDIAEGYSVSREKKESFPLTVTSAQKNPTAFYLCASRRDRANYGYTFGSGTRLTVV.

This chain joins TRBV27 and TRBJ2-1; 8 nucleotides agree with TRBD2. The J segment lost 6 bases and the V segment lost 0 bases, leaving 7 bases of the junction unmatched. There are 16 residues in the CDR3. CDR1 and CDR2 (germline): MNHEY, SMNVEV (reference sequence). This CDR3 is CASSLSGRALGNEQFF. CDR3 nucleotide sequence: TGTGCCAGCAGTTTATCCGGGAGGGCCCTGGGCAATGAGCAGTTCTTC.

The chain has TRBV19 and TRBJ2-1; 14 bases are shared with TRBD2. V was pared by 10 bases and J by 10 bases, with 9 bases of the junction left unmatched. Per the germline V gene, CDR1 is LNHDA and CDR2 is SQIVND (reference sequence). This CDR3 is built from 14 residues. CDR3 amino acids: CATHPTSGRDEQFF. CDR3 bases: TGTGCCACACACCCGACTAGCGGGAGGGACGAGCAGTTCTTC.

This clone appeared a single time. The same CDR3 arises from other DNA sequences in this sample as well. The CDR3 region has the DNA TGTGCCAGTAGTATCGGTACAGGTACCTACGAGCAGTACTTC. Protein: CASSIGTGTYEQYF. The chain has TRBV19 and TRBJ2-7; D possibly corresponds to TRBD1 (5 bases). The CDR3 covers 14 residues. The ends were cut back, 3 bases at V and 2 bases at J, with 11 bases in the middle. Per germline, CDR1 LNHDA and CDR2 SQIVND (reference sequence).

The rearrangement uses TRBV12-3 or TRBV12-4 and TRBJ2-7; D is unclear. This CDR3 region has 13 residues. Between the trimmed V and J ends, which lost 10 bases and 5 bases, there was a span of 18 bases. The DNA for the CDR3 is TGTGCCACCAGCTTAGCCCGAGCGAACGAGCAGTACTTC. Amino acid sequence: CATSLARANEQYF.

V and J are TRBV25-1 and TRBJ2-3; possibly TRBD2 for D (7 bases). The CDR3 is 12 residues long. Trimming shortened V by 11 bases and J by 10 bases, and 19 bases separated the two germline ends. Germline CDR1 and CDR2: MGHDK and SYGVNS. CDR3 loop: CAGQRGGGPQYF. CDR3 bases: TGTGCCGGCCAAAGGGGCGGGGGCCCGCAGTATTTT.

The rearrangement joins TRBV21-1 to TRBJ2-1; TRBD1, the D gene given by the table, was not confirmed from the DNA. TRBV21-1 is assigned pseudogene status. The CDR3 is 24 residues long. The CDR3 bases are TGTGCCAGCAGCAAAGCGCCGGGACAGGGAACGTCGACTATCCTAGCGGAGACCTCAAATGAGCAGTTCTTC. This codes for CASSKAPGQGTSTILAETSNEQFF.

The chain links TRBV3-1 (or the pseudogene TRBV3-2) to TRBJ1-1; 12 bases agree with TRBD1. The CDR3 spans 18 residues. The junction had 14 bases not matched to a gene; V was cut back by 3 bases and J by 6 bases. Per germline, CDR1 LGHDT and CDR2 YNNKEL (reference sequence). The CDR3 is CASSQETGTGGYIAEAFF. For the CDR3, the DNA is TGTGCCAGCAGCCAGGAGACCGGGACAGGGGGCTATATCGCTGAAGCTTTCTTT.

The V gene is TRBV9, the J gene TRBJ2-1; 11 bases align to TRBD1. V lost 3 bases and J lost 6; bases outside the gene matches: 5. The CDR3 runs 15 residues. Per the germline V gene, CDR1 is SGDLS and CDR2 is YYNGEE. Here the CDR3 DNA reads TGTGCCAGCAGCGGTGGACAGGGGGCGGTCAATGAGCAGTTCTTC. It specifies CASSGGQGAVNEQFF.

This chain uses TRBV15 with TRBJ1-6; perhaps TRBD1 as D (6 bases). Trimming cost V 1 base and J 10 bases, with 17 bases left between them. The germline V gene encodes CDR1 LNHNV and CDR2 YYDKDF (reference sequence). This CDR3 has 16 amino acids. The CDR3 DNA reads TGTGCCACCAGCAGAGCCTCGACAGGTGGTGGATCACCCCTCCACTTT. This encodes CATSRASTGGGSPLHF.

This sequence joins TRBV28 and TRBJ1-4; no clear D gene. Per germline, CDR1 MDHEN and CDR2 SYDVKM. The CDR3 is 13 residues long. The V and J ends lost 0 bases and 5 bases respectively, with 4 bases between them. The DNA for the CDR3 is TGTGCCAGCAGTTTATGGGAGAATGAAAAACTGTTTTTT. It translates to CASSLWENEKLFF.

J is TRBJ2-1 and V is TRBV7-9; D uncertain. The CDR3 runs 13 residues. CDR1 and CDR2 from the germline V gene are SEHNR and FQNEAQ (reference sequence). The V and J ends lost 6 bases and 7 bases respectively, with 13 bases between them. This chain's CDR3 is CASSSAEVNEQFF. The CDR3 DNA reads as TGTGCCAGCAGTTCGGCTGAGGTGAATGAGCAGTTCTTC.

This sequence joins TRBV6-6 and TRBJ2-1; 9 nucleotides match TRBD2. Germline loops: CDR1 MNHNY, CDR2 SVGAGI (reference sequence). The junction had 10 bases not matched to a gene; V was cut back by 6 bases and J by 7 bases. The CDR3 has 15 amino acids. The CDR3 spells CASSRPGLAGNEQFF. The CDR3 bases are TGTGCCAGCAGCCGGCCGGGACTAGCAGGTAATGAGCAGTTCTTC.

This chain links TRBV30 with TRBJ2-3, with 9 bases fitting TRBD1. CDR3 length: 14 residues. Germline trimming cut 5 bases from V and 4 bases from J; bases unmatched to any gene: 7. In germline, CDR1 is GTSNPN, CDR2 SVGIG (reference sequence). Here the CDR3 reads CAWGDRVIADTQYF. CDR3 bases: TGTGCCTGGGGGGACAGGGTAATCGCAGATACGCAGTATTTT.

This clone was observed a handful of times. V is TRBV6-6 and J is TRBJ1-4; no reliable D call. The CDR3 sequence is 12 residues long. Deletions cut 5 bases from V and 7 bases from J, with 8 bases between. Germline values: CDR1 MNHNY, CDR2 SVGAGI (reference sequence). CDR3 sequence: CASSDPGEKLFF. For the CDR3, the DNA is TGTGCCAGCAGTGATCCGGGTGAAAAACTGTTTTTT.